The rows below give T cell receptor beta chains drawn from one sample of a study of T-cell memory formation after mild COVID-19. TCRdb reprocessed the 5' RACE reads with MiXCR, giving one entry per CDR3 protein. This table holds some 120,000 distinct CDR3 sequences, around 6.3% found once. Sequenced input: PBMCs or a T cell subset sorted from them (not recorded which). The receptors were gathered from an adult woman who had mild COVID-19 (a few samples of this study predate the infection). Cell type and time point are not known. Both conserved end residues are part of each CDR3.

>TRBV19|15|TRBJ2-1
CASSLTGIGYNEQFF
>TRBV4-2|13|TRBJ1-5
CASSQSSNQPQHF
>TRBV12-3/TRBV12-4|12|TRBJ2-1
CASSLQSVEQFF
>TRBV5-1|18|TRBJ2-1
CASSSPKRPGLAWNEQFF
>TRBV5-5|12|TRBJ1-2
CASSLDNYVYTF
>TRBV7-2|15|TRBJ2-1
CASSLSGSSYNEQFF
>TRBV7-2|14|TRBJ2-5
CASSPSGRGETQYF
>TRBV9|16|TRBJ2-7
CASSVGTSGISYEQYF
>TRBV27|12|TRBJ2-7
CASSRTRYEQYF
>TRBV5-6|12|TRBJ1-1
CASSRQAVEAFF
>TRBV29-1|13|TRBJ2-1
CSVAPSGGNEQFF
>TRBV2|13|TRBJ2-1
CASSETGDGEQFF
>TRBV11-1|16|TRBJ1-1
CASSPGTGTQGTEAFF
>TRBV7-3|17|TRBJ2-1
CASSLKGLAGKYNEQFF
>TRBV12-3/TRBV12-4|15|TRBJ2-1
CASRKQGNRGNEQFF
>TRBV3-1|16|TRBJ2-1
CASSQGARGLGNEQFF
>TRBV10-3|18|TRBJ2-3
CAISLGLAGGPGADTQYF
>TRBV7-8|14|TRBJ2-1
CASSLAHQGFEQFF
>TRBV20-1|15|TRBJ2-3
CSARDAGGPTDTQYF
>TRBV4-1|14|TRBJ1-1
CASVGYRGLREAFF
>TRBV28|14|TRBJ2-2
CASRAGGIGGELFF
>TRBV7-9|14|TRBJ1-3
CASSSPHSGNTIYF
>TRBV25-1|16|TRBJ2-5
CASRTVPGQGSETQYF
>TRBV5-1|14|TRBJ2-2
CASSWDSNTGELFF
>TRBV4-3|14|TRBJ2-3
CASSQEGFADTQYF
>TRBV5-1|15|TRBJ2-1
CASSLAGGGQNEQFF
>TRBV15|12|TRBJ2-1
CATSRSVNEQFF
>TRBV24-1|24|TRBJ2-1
CATSDTPPGGIAGGPRPLHNEQFF
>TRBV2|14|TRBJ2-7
CASTTRGGALGQYF
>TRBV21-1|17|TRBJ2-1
CARRDRSLAGGNNEQFF
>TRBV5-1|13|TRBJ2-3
CASSKESTDTQYF
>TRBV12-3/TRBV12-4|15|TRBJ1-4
CASWAGDGTNEKLFF
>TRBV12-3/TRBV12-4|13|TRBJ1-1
CASSLRDTTEAFF
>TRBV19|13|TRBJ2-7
CASSRDSIFEQYF
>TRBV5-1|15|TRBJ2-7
CASSPRDSYPTEQYF
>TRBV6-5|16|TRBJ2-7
CASRTLEAGGSYEQYF